This TCR beta chain comes out of a study of neurological immune-mediated disorders. Study-wide findings and caveats: Private repertoires in all groups were suggested, as expanded clones shared no CDR3 amino acid sequences across subjects.

CDR3 length equals 12 residues. Trimming shortened V by 6 bases and J by 4 bases, and 9 bases separated the two germline ends. A 10-nucleotide random UMI tagged transcripts in template-switch 5'RACE cDNA synthesis. TCRdb redid the calling of the 5' RACE reads with MiXCR, one entry per CDR3 protein. Among 50,000 or so distinct CDR3 sequences listed, about 10% were seen once. Maryland, USA blood bank volunteers served as healthy controls. Remarks on this clonotype: Its antigen is unidentified.

The chain is built from TRBV12-3 or TRBV12-4 and TRBJ1-2, with D uncertain. This receptor was obtained from a man in his sixties in good health. The sample comprised PBMCs. CDR3 residues: CASSACSYGYTF. In DNA, the CDR3 is TGTGCCAGCAGCGCCTGCAGCTATGGCTACACCTTC.